This entry lists 26 T cell receptor beta chains sequenced from one sample in a study of graft-versus-host responses after intestinal transplantation. Sequencing was performed with immunoSEQ multiplex PCR; in TCRdb, only in-frame clones are kept and a portion is missing. The table lists over 100,000 clones, 85% to 95% of them singletons. These receptors' targets are unknown. Sequencing used unstimulated CD8+ T cells sorted from spleen or lymph node cells, obtained before transplant. Receptors originate from a human donor who was the organ donor for an intestinal transplant.

Worth noting for this clone: This same CDR3 is encoded by further DNA sequences in the sample. The chain combines TRBV6-5 with TRBJ2-1, with 7 positions matching TRBD2. This CDR3 region has 15 residues. Germline loops: CDR1 MNHEY, CDR2 SVGAGI. Trimming cost V 5 bases and J 3 bases; bases outside gene matches: 7. The CDR3 DNA reads as TGTGCCAGCAGTAGAGAAGCGGGAAACTACAATGAGCAGTTCTTC. This encodes CASSREAGNYNEQFF.

This sequence joins TRBV9 and TRBJ2-1; a possible D gene is TRBD2 (5 bases). With 0 bases removed from V and 4 bases from J, the gap between germline ends came to 14 bases. CDR3 size: 16 residues. Germline V gene data show CDR1 as SGDLS and CDR2 as YYNGEE. The CDR3 protein is CASSVGGSRVYNEQFF. CDR3 nucleotide sequence: TGTGCCAGCAGCGTAGGAGGGTCCCGCGTTTACAATGAGCAGTTCTTC. Filled out from reference TRBV9 and TRBJ2-1, the complete variable domain reads DSGVTQTPKHLITATGQRVTLRCSPRSGDLSVYWYQQSLDQGLQFLIQYYNGEERAKGNILERFSAQQFPDLHSELNLSSLELGDSALYFCASSVGGSRVYNEQFFGPGTRLTVL.

V usage is TRBV4-1 and J usage is TRBJ2-4, with D possibly being TRBD2 (5 bases). Trimming left V 3 bases short and J 2 bases short, with 14 bases between. Germline values: CDR1 MGHRA, CDR2 YSYEKL. This CDR3 is built from 16 residues. CDR3 residues: CASSHHEGSTKNIQYF. In DNA form, the CDR3 reads TGCGCCAGCAGCCACCACGAGGGTTCAACCAAAAACATTCAGTACTTC.

The chain recombines TRBV7-2 with TRBJ1-5, with TRBD1 matching over 8 bases. V shed 1 base, J shed 1 base, and the junction held 3 bases outside the gene matches. Per the germline V gene, CDR1 is SGHTA and CDR2 is FQGNSA. The CDR3 contains 16 residues. CDR3 sequence: CASSLGGQGSNQPQHF. The CDR3 bases are TGTGCCAGCAGCTTAGGCGGACAGGGCAGCAATCAGCCCCAGCATTTT.

This chain joins TRBV6-5 and TRBJ2-3, with 7 bases that match TRBD2. Germline V gives CDR1 MNHEY, CDR2 SVGAGI. V shed 7 bases and J 2 bases; nucleotides not matched to a gene: 6. The CDR3 totals 14 residues. The CDR3 DNA reads TGTGCCAGCACCCAGCGGGGATTCACAGATACGCAGTATTTT. Its translation: CASTQRGFTDTQYF.

V gene TRBV5-1 combines with J gene TRBJ2-7; no firm D call. The CDR3 consists of 14 residues. Per germline, CDR1 SGHRS and CDR2 YFSETQ. V was pared by 0 bases and J by 1 base, with 8 bases between. Here the CDR3 DNA reads TGCGCCAGCAGCTTGGCGACCGAGTCCTACGAGCAGTACTTC. It translates to CASSLATESYEQYF.

The chain uses TRBV10-3 and TRBJ2-7; 9 bases line up with TRBD1. CDR3 length: 14 amino acids. CDR1 and CDR2 from the germline V gene are ENHRY and SYGVKD. Trimming at V came to 10 bases and at J to 3 bases, leaving 10 bases not matched to a gene. The DNA of the CDR3 is TGTGCCACCCTGGAGCCGGGACAGGGCTACGAGCAGTACTTC. It is translated as CATLEPGQGYEQYF.

The CDR3 sequence is CASSLAGEGQPQHF. CDR3 DNA: TGTGCCAGCAGCTTAGCGGGGGAGGGTCAGCCCCAGCATTTT. The chain employs TRBV11-2 and TRBJ1-5, with D maybe TRBD1 (5 bases). This CDR3 has 14 residues. Trimming stripped 1 base from V and 6 bases from J, with 10 bases between. Per germline, CDR1 SGHAT and CDR2 FQNNGV.

This sequence joins TRBV5-5 and TRBJ1-3; D gene ambiguous. CDR1 and CDR2 (germline): SGHKS, YYEKEE (reference sequence). The CDR3 sequence is 14 residues long. V was trimmed by 0 bases and J by 0 bases, leaving 4 bases between them. CDR3 bases: TGTGCCAGCAGCTTGGTGCGCTCTGGAAACACCATATATTTT. Protein product: CASSLVRSGNTIYF.

The V call is TRBV5-1, the J call TRBJ2-7, with D perhaps matching TRBD1 (6 bases). In germline, CDR1 is SGHRS, CDR2 YFSETQ. V dropped 5 bases and J dropped 6 bases, with 15 bases sitting between them. The CDR3 totals 13 residues. The CDR3 DNA reads TGCGCCAGCAGTTACAGGGAAGGATCCGAGCAGTACTTC. Its translation: CASSYREGSEQYF.

The chain recombines TRBV28 with TRBJ2-7, with 10 nucleotides matching TRBD1. From germline, CDR1 is MDHEN and CDR2 SYDVKM. The CDR3 has 14 amino acids. V gave up 6 bases and J gave up 0 bases; unmatched junction bases: 2. This CDR3 is CASRWTGGSYEQYF. The DNA of the CDR3 is TGTGCCAGCAGGTGGACAGGGGGCTCCTACGAGCAGTACTTC.

CDR3 bases: TGCGCCAGCAGCCACCCGTTCCAAGAGACCCAGTACTTC. It yields the protein CASSHPFQETQYF. The genes are TRBV4-1 and TRBJ2-5; D not certain. V gave up 3 bases and J gave up 1 base, with 6 bases separating them. The germline V gene encodes CDR1 MGHRA and CDR2 YSYEKL. The CDR3 sequence is 13 residues long.

This clone was observed once. V gene TRBV7-6 combines with J gene TRBJ2-2; 7 bases map to TRBD2. Trimming at V came to 3 bases and at J to 4 bases, leaving 2 bases not matched to a gene. Germline-derived CDR1 and CDR2 are SGHVS and FNYEAQ. This CDR3 contains 14 residues. This chain's CDR3 is CASSFSGGTGELFF. The DNA of the CDR3 is TGTGCCAGCAGCTTTTCGGGAGGCACCGGGGAGCTGTTTTTT.

The chain has TRBV7-6 and TRBJ1-1; unclear D gene. There are 14 residues in the CDR3. V was clipped by 5 bases and J by 0 bases, with 10 bases between them. The germline V gene has CDR1 SGHVS and CDR2 FNYEAQ. The CDR3 is CASSPSALNTEAFF. DNA of the CDR3: TGTGCCAGCAGCCCCTCAGCCCTGAACACTGAAGCTTTCTTT.

The rearrangement links TRBV9 to TRBJ1-1; D is unclear. The CDR3 totals 15 residues. Germline CDR1 is SGDLS and CDR2 is YYNGEE. The germline V and J ends were trimmed by 0 bases and 3 bases, with 12 bases remaining between them. CDR3 sequence (DNA): TGTGCCAGCAGCGTAGGTCCCCTCGGTTACACTGAAGCTTTCTTT. Its protein product is CASSVGPLGYTEAFF.

The chain recombines TRBV4-1 with TRBJ2-6; no reliable D call. V was trimmed by 4 bases and J by 3 bases, leaving 10 bases between them. CDR1 is MGHRA, CDR2 YSYEKL, per germline. CDR3 length equals 15 residues. The chain's CDR3 is CASSRPGGGANVLTF. In DNA, the CDR3 is TGCGCCAGCAGCCGCCCGGGTGGTGGGGCCAACGTCCTGACTTTC.

This chain joins TRBV4-1 and TRBJ1-1; D not resolved. The CDR3 consists of 16 residues. V lost 0 bases, J lost 0 bases, and 11 bases lay in between. The germline V gene encodes CDR1 MGHRA and CDR2 YSYEKL. CDR3: CASSQEGADMNTEAFF. CDR3 nucleotide sequence: TGCGCCAGCAGCCAAGAAGGAGCAGACATGAACACTGAAGCTTTCTTT.

The chain joins TRBV9 to TRBJ1-2; D not certain. With 0 bases removed from V and 6 bases from J, the gap between germline ends came to 18 bases. The length of the CDR3 is 16 residues. Germline values: CDR1 SGDLS, CDR2 YYNGEE. The CDR3 sequence: CASSVDPKAVRNGYTF. Written as DNA, the CDR3 is TGTGCCAGCAGCGTAGACCCTAAAGCGGTGAGGAATGGCTACACCTTC.

This chain joins TRBV5-6 and TRBJ1-2; 8 nucleotides match TRBD1. In germline, CDR1 is SGHDT, CDR2 YYEEEE. V trimming: 4 bases; J trimming: 2 bases; junction bases outside the gene matches: 7. The CDR3 totals 15 residues. In nucleotides, the CDR3 is TGTGCCAGCAGCCTGGATCAGGGGGCGAACTATGGCTACACCTTC. It is translated as CASSLDQGANYGYTF.

The CDR3 protein is CASSERDSLNQPQHF. In DNA, the CDR3 is TGTGCCAGCAGCGAACGAGACAGCCTCAATCAGCCCCAGCATTTT. This rearrangement joins TRBV9 to TRBJ1-5, with D possibly being TRBD1 (5 bases). V lost 3 bases and J 3 bases, leaving 13 bases between the germline ends. Germline V gene sequence: CDR1 SGDLS, CDR2 YYNGEE. CDR3 length: 15 amino acids.

This chain connects TRBV30 to TRBJ2-5; D might be TRBD1 (6 bases). This CDR3 spans 13 amino acids. Looked up from germline, CDR1 is GTSNPN and CDR2 is SVGIG (reference sequence). The CDR3 loop reads CAVQGSAQETQYF. The CDR3 DNA is TGTGCAGTTCAGGGGAGTGCCCAAGAGACCCAGTACTTC.

This chain connects TRBV27 to TRBJ2-7; the D gene is possibly TRBD1 (6 bases). Between the trimmed V and J ends, which lost 2 bases and 2 bases, there was a span of 7 bases. The germline gives CDR1 MNHEY, CDR2 SMNVEV (reference sequence). This CDR3 contains 13 residues. This chain's CDR3 is CASSLTGTYEQYF. As DNA, the CDR3 is TGTGCCAGCAGTTTAACAGGGACCTACGAGCAGTACTTC.

The rearrangement uses TRBV9 and TRBJ2-5; D uncertain. The germline CDR1 and CDR2 sequences are SGDLS and YYNGEE. Between the trimmed V and J ends, which lost 0 bases and 1 base, there was a span of 7 bases. The CDR3 is 14 residues long. This CDR3 is CASSVGAAQETQYF. As DNA, the CDR3 is TGTGCCAGCAGCGTAGGGGCAGCCCAAGAGACCCAGTACTTC.

Of note for this clone: In the same sample, other DNA sequences code for this CDR3. CDR3 DNA sequence: TGTGCCAGCAGTCTGTTAGCGGGAGGCCCAGATACGCAGTATTTT. It is translated as CASSLLAGGPDTQYF. The chain recombines TRBV7-2 with TRBJ2-3; TRBD2 agrees at 10 bases. V trimming: 6 bases; J trimming: 4 bases; junction bases outside the gene matches: 7. CDR1 SGHTA and CDR2 FQGNSA come from the germline V gene. CDR3 length equals 15 residues.

On this clone: At the DNA level, this CDR3 is encoded by other sequences in the same sample as well. This chain connects TRBV4-1 to TRBJ2-7; 9 bases line up with TRBD1. Germline V CDR1 and CDR2: MGHRA, YSYEKL. This CDR3 contains 15 residues. Losses at the gene ends were 1 base for V and 2 bases for J; bases not matched to a gene: 3. The CDR3 reads CASSQVGQGTYEQYF. DNA for the CDR3: TGCGCCAGCAGCCAAGTGGGACAGGGAACCTACGAGCAGTACTTC.

The chain joins TRBV9 to TRBJ2-3; TRBD1 matches 7 bases. J gave up 3 bases and V 3 bases, and 7 bases lay outside the gene matches. The CDR3 covers 15 residues. The V gene's germline CDR1 is SGDLS and CDR2 YYNGEE. The CDR3 sequence is CASSAEGAHTDTQYF. The CDR3 DNA sequence: TGTGCCAGCAGCGCAGAGGGGGCGCATACAGATACGCAGTATTTT.